This is a list of T cell receptor beta chains from one sample in a study of PD-1 blockade in classical Hodgkin lymphoma. Data came from immunoSEQ multiplex PCR; TCRdb stores just in-frame clones and leaves some out. The top ten clones hold more than 15% of a sample with 80,000 to 95,000 clones, approximately 83% of them seen once. The sample here was peripheral blood mononuclear cells (PBMCs), taken before the fourth cycle of nivolumab. All receptors derive from a human donor with classical Hodgkin lymphoma. Each CDR3 is given with its conserved first and last residue. A D gene is named only where the DNA matches it firmly. Only some rows state a clone size, as once, few, many or a class for expanded clones.

j_gene: TRBJ2-6; d_gene: NA; v_gene: TRBV19; abundance: NA; CDR3nt: TGTGCCAGTCGTTCCGGGGCCAACGTCCTGACTTTC; CDR3aa: CASRSGANVLTF
j_gene: TRBJ2-5; d_gene: TRBD1; v_gene: TRBV6-1; abundance: NA; CDR3nt: TGTGCCAGCGGGGGCCGGGACAGCCAAGAGACCCAGTACTTC; CDR3aa: CASGGRDSQETQYF
j_gene: TRBJ2-2; d_gene: NA; v_gene: TRBV6-5; abundance: NA; CDR3nt: TGTGCCAGCAGTCGGGGTACCGGGGAGCTGTTTTTT; CDR3aa: CASSRGTGELFF
j_gene: TRBJ1-5; d_gene: NA; v_gene: TRBV6-1; abundance: NA; CDR3nt: TGTGCCAGCAGTGAAGGGGTGTGGTCTGGTTCCCAGCATTTT; CDR3aa: CASSEGVWSGSQHF
j_gene: TRBJ1-4; d_gene: NA; v_gene: TRBV25-1; abundance: NA; CDR3nt: TGTGCCAGCAGTGATCGCAGGGGCCGGAATGAAAAACTGTTTTTT; CDR3aa: CASSDRRGRNEKLFF
j_gene: TRBJ2-7; d_gene: TRBD2; v_gene: TRBV5-1; abundance: NA; CDR3nt: TGCGCCAGCACTATGACTAGCGGGAGCTACGAGCAGTACTTC; CDR3aa: CASTMTSGSYEQYF
j_gene: TRBJ2-1; d_gene: TRBD2; v_gene: TRBV25-1; abundance: NA; CDR3nt: TGTGCCAGCAGTGGATTTTCGCGGGAGGGGAGGAATGAGCAGTTCTTC; CDR3aa: CASSGFSREGRNEQFF
j_gene: TRBJ2-7; d_gene: TRBD2; v_gene: TRBV10-3; abundance: NA; CDR3nt: TGTGCCGGGAGGGCGGGGGTGGCGGACGAGCAGTACTTC; CDR3aa: CAGRAGVADEQYF
j_gene: TRBJ1-1; d_gene: NA; v_gene: TRBV2; abundance: NA; CDR3nt: TGTGCCAGCAGTGAAATCGGTCTCGGGAACACTGAAGCTTTCTTT; CDR3aa: CASSEIGLGNTEAFF
j_gene: TRBJ2-2; d_gene: NA; v_gene: TRBV10-1; abundance: few; CDR3nt: TGCGCCAGCAGTGAGTCCAGGGTTTGCACCGGGGAGCTGTTTTTT; CDR3aa: CASSESRVCTGELFF
j_gene: TRBJ2-7; d_gene: NA; v_gene: TRBV30; abundance: NA; CDR3nt: TGTGCCGGCCGCGGGGCCTACGAGCAGTACTTC; CDR3aa: CAGRGAYEQYF
j_gene: TRBJ2-5; d_gene: NA; v_gene: TRBV28; abundance: NA; CDR3nt: TGTGCCAGCAGTCCCATAAGGGATCAAGAGACCCAGTACTTC; CDR3aa: CASSPIRDQETQYF
j_gene: TRBJ1-5; d_gene: NA; v_gene: TRBV7-6; abundance: few; CDR3nt: TGTGCCAGCAGCCCGGGGAGGGGAAGCAATCAGCCCCAGCATTTT; CDR3aa: CASSPGRGSNQPQHF
j_gene: TRBJ1-3; d_gene: NA; v_gene: TRBV5-1; abundance: NA; CDR3nt: TGCGCCAGCAGCTTGGCCATGGGGTACTCTGGAAACACCATATATTTT; CDR3aa: CASSLAMGYSGNTIYF
j_gene: TRBJ2-1; d_gene: TRBD2; v_gene: TRBV18; abundance: NA; CDR3nt: TGTGCCAGCTCACCCCTCCCGGGACTAGCGGGAGACTCCTACAATGAGCAGTTCTTC; CDR3aa: CASSPLPGLAGDSYNEQFF
j_gene: TRBJ2-3; d_gene: NA; v_gene: TRBV28; abundance: NA; CDR3nt: TGTGCCAGCACAATGGGACTCAGCACAGATACGCAGTATTTT; CDR3aa: CASTMGLSTDTQYF
j_gene: TRBJ2-7; d_gene: NA; v_gene: TRBV21-1; abundance: NA; CDR3nt: TGTGCCAGCGCAAACCCGGACAACTCCTACGAGCAGTACTTC; CDR3aa: CASANPDNSYEQYF
j_gene: TRBJ2-5; d_gene: NA; v_gene: TRBV7-9; abundance: NA; CDR3nt: TGTGCCAGCAGTGGGGTACCAGAGTCCCAGTACTTC; CDR3aa: CASSGVPESQYF
j_gene: TRBJ2-7; d_gene: TRBD2; v_gene: TRBV7-2; abundance: NA; CDR3nt: TGTGCCAGCAGCTTACAGGGCGGGAGTGGCTACGAGCAGTACTTC; CDR3aa: CASSLQGGSGYEQYF
j_gene: TRBJ2-7; d_gene: NA; v_gene: TRBV5-1; abundance: NA; CDR3nt: TGCGCCAGCAGCTCCAACCCCCAGCGCGACGAGCAGTACTTC; CDR3aa: CASSSNPQRDEQYF
j_gene: TRBJ1-5; d_gene: NA; v_gene: TRBV6-1; abundance: NA; CDR3nt: TGTGCCAGCAGTGAAGCGGGCGGGCACAATCAGCCCCAGCATTTT; CDR3aa: CASSEAGGHNQPQHF
j_gene: TRBJ2-7; d_gene: TRBD1; v_gene: TRBV18; abundance: NA; CDR3nt: TGTGCCAGCTCACCTCGACAGGGTTCCCACGAGCAGTACTTC; CDR3aa: CASSPRQGSHEQYF
j_gene: TRBJ2-7; d_gene: NA; v_gene: TRBV6-6; abundance: NA; CDR3nt: TGTGCCAGCAGTTACGGGGGAATCCAAGGCGAGCAGTACTTC; CDR3aa: CASSYGGIQGEQYF
j_gene: TRBJ2-1; d_gene: TRBD2; v_gene: TRBV5-6; abundance: NA; CDR3nt: TGTGCCAGCAGCCTCGGGCTAGCGGGAGCCGGAGAGCAGTTCTTC; CDR3aa: CASSLGLAGAGEQFF
j_gene: TRBJ2-1; d_gene: TRBD1; v_gene: TRBV2; abundance: NA; CDR3nt: TGTGCCAGCAGGGGGGACAGGGACAATGAGCAGTTCTTC; CDR3aa: CASRGDRDNEQFF
j_gene: TRBJ2-2; d_gene: NA; v_gene: TRBV19; abundance: NA; CDR3nt: TGTGCCAGTAGGCGGGGTCAGACGAACACCGGGGAGCTGTTTTTT; CDR3aa: CASRRGQTNTGELFF
j_gene: TRBJ2-2; d_gene: TRBD2; v_gene: TRBV7-8; abundance: NA; CDR3nt: TGTGCCAGCAGCAGAGAAGGCGGGAGTGCCGGGGAGCTGTTTTTT; CDR3aa: CASSREGGSAGELFF
j_gene: TRBJ2-7; d_gene: NA; v_gene: TRBV4-2; abundance: NA; CDR3nt: TGTGCCAGCAGCCAAGATCTCAGGGCGGGAGAGCAGTACTTC; CDR3aa: CASSQDLRAGEQYF
j_gene: TRBJ1-1; d_gene: NA; v_gene: TRBV6-5; abundance: NA; CDR3nt: TGTGCCAGCAGTTCCCGGGGGGAGAACACTGAAGCTTTCTTT; CDR3aa: CASSSRGENTEAFF
j_gene: TRBJ2-3; d_gene: TRBD2; v_gene: TRBV30; abundance: NA; CDR3nt: TGTGCCTGGAGTGTAGGACTAGCGGGAGGAGGGGGAGATACGCAGTATTTT; CDR3aa: CAWSVGLAGGGGDTQYF
j_gene: TRBJ2-3; d_gene: NA; v_gene: TRBV19; abundance: NA; CDR3nt: TGTGCCAGTAGTATAAGAGTGCCAGATACGCAGTATTTT; CDR3aa: CASSIRVPDTQYF
j_gene: TRBJ2-2; d_gene: TRBD2; v_gene: TRBV19; abundance: NA; CDR3nt: TGTGCCAGTAGAACTCTTATGCGGGAGGGGGTCGGGGAGCTGTTTTTT; CDR3aa: CASRTLMREGVGELFF
j_gene: TRBJ1-2; d_gene: NA; v_gene: TRBV5-1; abundance: NA; CDR3nt: TGCGCCAGCAGCTTGGAGGCAGATGGCTACACCTTC; CDR3aa: CASSLEADGYTF
j_gene: TRBJ2-3; d_gene: NA; v_gene: TRBV5-1; abundance: NA; CDR3nt: TGCGCCAGCAGCTTGGCCCAGAGCACAGATACGCAGTATTTT; CDR3aa: CASSLAQSTDTQYF
j_gene: TRBJ2-7; d_gene: NA; v_gene: TRBV11-3; abundance: NA; CDR3nt: TGTGCCAGCAGCGCCTCGGGGGCCCAATACGAGCAGTACTTC; CDR3aa: CASSASGAQYEQYF
j_gene: TRBJ1-2; d_gene: NA; v_gene: TRBV10-3; abundance: NA; CDR3nt: TGTGCCATCAGTCCAGGGGACTATGGCTACACCTTC; CDR3aa: CAISPGDYGYTF
j_gene: TRBJ2-4; d_gene: TRBD2; v_gene: TRBV7-2; abundance: NA; CDR3nt: TGTGCCAGCAGCTTGAATAGCGGGACCCAAAACATTCAGTACTTC; CDR3aa: CASSLNSGTQNIQYF
j_gene: TRBJ2-1; d_gene: NA; v_gene: TRBV11-2; abundance: NA; CDR3nt: TGTGCCAGCAGCTTAAGGAGGGGTTACAATGAGCAGTTCTTC; CDR3aa: CASSLRRGYNEQFF
j_gene: TRBJ2-7; d_gene: NA; v_gene: TRBV7-9; abundance: NA; CDR3nt: TGTGCCAGCAGCTTGGGGACGGTGCGCCACGAGCAGTACTTC; CDR3aa: CASSLGTVRHEQYF
j_gene: TRBJ2-1; d_gene: TRBD2; v_gene: TRBV5-1; abundance: NA; CDR3nt: TGCGCCAGCAGCCCAGGACTAGAAGGTTACAATGAGCAGTTCTTC; CDR3aa: CASSPGLEGYNEQFF
j_gene: TRBJ2-7; d_gene: NA; v_gene: TRBV27; abundance: few; CDR3nt: TGTGCCAGCAGTCCCCGTATGACCAACATTGCCCCCTACGAGCAGTACTTC; CDR3aa: CASSPRMTNIAPYEQYF
j_gene: TRBJ2-3; d_gene: TRBD1; v_gene: TRBV10-3; abundance: NA; CDR3nt: TGTGCCATCAGTGTGAACACAGGGGGCGCAGATACGCAGTATTTT; CDR3aa: CAISVNTGGADTQYF
j_gene: TRBJ1-1; d_gene: NA; v_gene: TRBV4-3; abundance: few; CDR3nt: TGCGCCAGCAGCCAAGATAAAAACACTGAAGCTTTCTTT; CDR3aa: CASSQDKNTEAFF
j_gene: TRBJ2-7; d_gene: TRBD2; v_gene: TRBV5-1; abundance: NA; CDR3nt: TGCGCCAGCAAATCTGTAGCGGGGTCCTCCTACGAGCAGTACTTC; CDR3aa: CASKSVAGSSYEQYF
j_gene: TRBJ1-3; d_gene: TRBD1; v_gene: TRBV4-1; abundance: NA; CDR3nt: TGCGCCAGCAGCCAAGATCCGGGCAGGGGGAATGGAAACACCATATATTTT; CDR3aa: CASSQDPGRGNGNTIYF
j_gene: TRBJ2-1; d_gene: TRBD2; v_gene: TRBV11-3; abundance: NA; CDR3nt: TGTGCCAGCAGCTCCAGCCCTTTAGCGGGAGGCTACAATGAGCAGTTCTTC; CDR3aa: CASSSSPLAGGYNEQFF
j_gene: TRBJ1-5; d_gene: TRBD1; v_gene: TRBV6-5; abundance: NA; CDR3nt: TGTGCCAGCAGTGCCGGACAGGTTGGCAATCAGCCCCAGCATTTT; CDR3aa: CASSAGQVGNQPQHF
j_gene: TRBJ2-4; d_gene: TRBD2; v_gene: TRBV7-9; abundance: NA; CDR3nt: TGTGCCAGCAGCTCCCTGACTAGCCGCGCCAAAAACATTCAGTACTTC; CDR3aa: CASSSLTSRAKNIQYF
j_gene: TRBJ2-3; d_gene: TRBD1; v_gene: TRBV28; abundance: NA; CDR3nt: TGTGCCAGCAGTTTTGGGGACAGGGTCCAAGATACGCAGTATTTT; CDR3aa: CASSFGDRVQDTQYF
j_gene: TRBJ2-7; d_gene: TRBD1; v_gene: TRBV5-6; abundance: NA; CDR3nt: TGTGCCAGCACACGGACAGGGAGCTACGAGCAGTACTTC; CDR3aa: CASTRTGSYEQYF
j_gene: TRBJ1-5; d_gene: NA; v_gene: TRBV6-5; abundance: NA; CDR3nt: TGTGCCAGCAGTCGTGCGGTCAATCAGCCCCAGCATTTT; CDR3aa: CASSRAVNQPQHF
j_gene: TRBJ2-1; d_gene: NA; v_gene: TRBV5-5; abundance: NA; CDR3nt: TGTGCCAGCAGCTCGCTACCTCTCAGCGTCGGGCAAAATGAGCAGTTCTTC; CDR3aa: CASSSLPLSVGQNEQFF
j_gene: TRBJ2-5; d_gene: TRBD2; v_gene: TRBV7-9; abundance: few; CDR3nt: TGTGCCAGCAGCATGGGACTAGCTGCAGAGACCCAGTACTTC; CDR3aa: CASSMGLAAETQYF
j_gene: TRBJ2-2; d_gene: NA; v_gene: TRBV18; abundance: NA; CDR3nt: TGTGCCAGCTCACCACGCGGGGGCGGCGGGGAGCTGTTTTTT; CDR3aa: CASSPRGGGGELFF
j_gene: TRBJ1-2; d_gene: NA; v_gene: TRBV19; abundance: few; CDR3nt: TGTGCCAGTAGAGAACACCGTTCTAACTATGGCTACACCTTC; CDR3aa: CASREHRSNYGYTF
j_gene: TRBJ1-1; d_gene: NA; v_gene: TRBV19; abundance: NA; CDR3nt: TGTGCCAGTAGGGCTGGGACGGAGAGATATGAAGCTTTCTTT; CDR3aa: CASRAGTERYEAFF
j_gene: TRBJ1-1; d_gene: NA; v_gene: TRBV7-2; abundance: NA; CDR3nt: TGTGCCAGCAGCCTAGGCGACAGTAGCACTGAAGCTTTCTTT; CDR3aa: CASSLGDSSTEAFF